The clone carrying this T cell receptor beta chain was seen more than once but under ten times. Its antigen is as yet unknown. Germline-derived CDR1 and CDR2 are LNHNV and YYDKDF (reference sequence). Between the trimmed V and J ends, which lost 2 bases and 6 bases, there was a span of 16 bases. This CDR3 spans 16 amino acids. This sample was taken from a study of T-cell memory formation after mild COVID-19. Overall study context: Each donor largely had its own TCR clusters.

Regarding the study as a whole: Clones that shrank (day 15 to 85) were balanced CD4/CD8, whereas later expanders leaned CD4+. In pre-infection memory, a portion of responding clones appeared, which suggested that cross-reactive memory joined.

UMIs and sample barcodes were carried by the TCR alpha and TCR beta cDNA libraries that 5'RACE produced using constant-segment primers. TCRdb analysed the 5' RACE reads with MiXCR anew, one entry per CDR3 protein. The sample shows 250,000 to 350,000 distinct CDR3 sequences, roughly an eighth of them seen only once. The source material was PBMCs or a T cell subset sorted from them (not recorded which). The TCR comes from a man aged 18 to 35 who had mild COVID-19 (a few samples of this study predate the infection). Cell type and time point are not known. The chain combines TRBV15 with TRBJ1-4, with D perhaps matching TRBD1 (6 bases). CDR3 DNA sequence: TGTGCCACCAGCAGACGAACAGGGCGTCAGGATGAAAAACTGTTTTTT. It is translated as CATSRRTGRQDEKLFF.